The present entry profiles one T cell receptor (beta chain) with its context. The antigen is not known. The sample belongs to a study of OX40 agonist ivuxolimab in advanced cancers. Turning to the study itself: Prior therapy, whether anti-PD-1, anti-PD-L1 or anti-CTLA-4, was allowed, and 40% had some. Partial response was recorded in three patients: one hepatocellular carcinoma and two cutaneous melanoma cases.

Looked up from germline, CDR1 is SGHTA and CDR2 is FQGNSA. Trimming left V 5 bases short and J 2 bases short, with 7 bases between. This CDR3 contains 14 residues. General study results and limits: Expanded peripheral T cells had an undetermined antigen specificity.

Sequencing used immunoSEQ multiplex PCR; TCRdb keeps in-frame clones, though not all of them. Of 85,000 to 90,000 clones in the sample, 90% to 95% were seen once. Here the sequenced sample was CD4+ or CD8+ T cells sorted from blood, taken in a trial of the OX40 agonist ivuxolimab. The TCR was taken from an adult with an advanced solid tumor such as melanoma, head and neck, liver or kidney cancer. The V call is TRBV7-2, the J call TRBJ2-6; D unresolved. CDR3 in amino acids: CASSLFPGANVLTF. The CDR3 nucleotides read TGTGCCAGCAGCCTATTCCCTGGGGCCAACGTCCTGACTTTC. The full variable domain, in which reference TRBV7-2 and TRBJ2-6 provide the parts outside the CDR3, is GAGVSQSPSNKVTEKGKDVELRCDPISGHTALYWYRQSLGQGLEFLIYFQGNSAPDKSGLPSDRFSAERTGGSVSTLTIQRTQQEDSAVYLCASSLFPGANVLTFGAGSRLTVL.